The rows below give T cell receptor beta chains drawn from one sample of a study of chemoradiotherapy in HPV16-positive cancers. Sequencing used immunoSEQ multiplex PCR; TCRdb keeps in-frame clones, though not all of them. The table lists tens of thousands of clones, roughly nine tenths of them singletons. The input for sequencing was blood, taken from a patient who underwent chemoradiotherapy. The receptors originated from a human donor with HPV-associated anogenital cancer. CDR3s include the opening cysteine and the closing phenylalanine or tryptophan. The order of the fields is V gene, clone size, D gene, J gene, CDR3 DNA, CDR3 protein. A D gene is named only where the DNA matches it firmly. Size is stated for part of the rows, as once, few or many counts, or as a class when the clone is expanded.

TRBV9,-,TRBD2,TRBJ2-7,TGTGCCAGCAGCGTAAGAGCGGGAGTGTGGGACGAGCAGTACTTC,CASSVRAGVWDEQYF
TRBV4-2,-,TRBD1,TRBJ1-5,TGTGCCAGCAGCCAGGGGACAGTTGTGTTTCAGCCCCAGCATTTT,CASSQGTVVFQPQHF
TRBV4-1,-,TRBD1,TRBJ1-5,TGCGCCAGCAGCTTAACAGAGGGGGCAGATGGCAATCAGCCCCAGCATTTT,CASSLTEGADGNQPQHF
TRBV18,-,-,TRBJ2-5,TGTGCCAGCTCACCGATAATCCAAGAGACCCAGTACTTC,CASSPIIQETQYF
TRBV11-2,-,-,TRBJ2-7,TGTGCCAGCGGAGAACGACAGGACCAGATCCTCTACGAGCAGTACTTC,CASGERQDQILYEQYF
TRBV13,-,TRBD1,TRBJ2-3,TGTGCCAGCAGCTCGAGAAGTAGGGGACAGTCGTTCCAAGGCACAGATACGCAGTATTTT,CASSSRSRGQSFQGTDTQYF
TRBV13,-,TRBD1,TRBJ1-2,TGTGCCAGCAGCTTAGGGACAGGGAACTATGGCTACACCTTC,CASSLGTGNYGYTF
TRBV7-2,-,-,TRBJ2-2,TGTGCCAGCAGCTTATGGGGAGCCAACACCGGGGAGCTGTTTTTT,CASSLWGANTGELFF
TRBV5-1,-,-,TRBJ1-2,TGCGCCAGCAGCTTGGAGACAGGTAGCGGTATGGGCTATGGCTACACCTTC,CASSLETGSGMGYGYTF
TRBV4-2,-,-,TRBJ1-3,TGTGCCAGCAGCCAAGGTACGACTTCTGGAAACACCATATATTTT,CASSQGTTSGNTIYF
TRBV6-5,-,-,TRBJ2-1,TGTGCCAGTTTGACTGACAATGAGCAGTTCTTC,CASLTDNEQFF
TRBV5-4,-,-,TRBJ2-3,TGTGCCAGCAGCCCGTCGGCGAGGGAGTCGACAGATACGCAGTATTTT,CASSPSARESTDTQYF
TRBV19,-,-,TRBJ1-5,TGTGCCAGTACCGAAACCCCATGGGGTCAGCCCCAGCATTTT,CASTETPWGQPQHF
TRBV7-9,few,-,TRBJ1-1,TGTGCCAGCAGCTTAGCTTGGGGAAACACTGAAGCTTTCTTT,CASSLAWGNTEAFF
TRBV7-9,-,-,TRBJ2-3,TGTGCCAGCAGCTTATTTGTTGAGGGGGCAGATACGCAGTATTTT,CASSLFVEGADTQYF
TRBV6-5,once,TRBD1,TRBJ2-1,TGTGCCAGCAGTTACTCGGGACAGGGGTATGAGCAGTTCTTC,CASSYSGQGYEQFF
TRBV12-5,-,TRBD1,TRBJ2-5,TGTGCTAGTGGCCAGGGGGCGTTTGAAGGAACCCAGTACTTC,CASGQGAFEGTQYF
TRBV27,-,-,TRBJ1-1,TGTGCCAGCAGTTTAGGGGGCCCGGACACTGAAGCTTTCTTT,CASSLGGPDTEAFF
TRBV27,-,-,TRBJ2-7,TGTGCCAGCAGAGGGGGGATATACGAGCAGTACTTC,CASRGGIYEQYF
TRBV5-1,-,-,TRBJ1-2,TGCGCCAGCAGCCAGTCGGGGGCGTCGGAAGGCTACACCTTC,CASSQSGASEGYTF
TRBV7-2,-,-,TRBJ2-1,TGTGCCAGCAGCTTCGCGAGCTACCACACTGAGCAGTTCTTC,CASSFASYHTEQFF
TRBV2,-,TRBD2,TRBJ2-2,TGTGCCAGCAAGAGGGAACTAGCGGGACCCGGGGAGCTGTTTTTT,CASKRELAGPGELFF
TRBV27,-,-,TRBJ1-5,TGTGCCAGCAGTTTAGGTTTCAATCAGCCCCAGCATTTT,CASSLGFNQPQHF
TRBV5-1,-,-,TRBJ2-7,TGCGCCAGCAGCTTGGAGGGCCCACGGACCTCCTACGAGCAGTACTTC,CASSLEGPRTSYEQYF
TRBV28,-,-,TRBJ2-7,TGTGCCAGCCAACCCCCGGGACTTCTCCTTTACGAGCAGTACTTC,CASQPPGLLLYEQYF
TRBV2,-,-,TRBJ2-6,TGTGCCAGCAGTGAGGGACGGTTCTCTGGGGCCAACGTCCTGACTTTC,CASSEGRFSGANVLTF
TRBV5-6,-,-,TRBJ2-3,TGTGCCAGCAGCCTGAGGCTTCGCACAGATACGCAGTATTTT,CASSLRLRTDTQYF
TRBV5-6,-,TRBD1,TRBJ1-1,TGTGCCAGCAGAGGGACAGGGGGGAACACTGAAGCTTTCTTT,CASRGTGGNTEAFF
TRBV28,-,-,TRBJ1-1,TGTGCCAGCACCACTGGGGGGGCGCAGCTTGAAGCTTTCTTT,CASTTGGAQLEAFF
TRBV7-6,-,TRBD1,TRBJ1-2,TGTGCCAGCAGCCCAGGGGGCGCGGAAGGCTACACCTTC,CASSPGGAEGYTF
TRBV5-1,once,-,TRBJ2-2,TGCGCCAGCAGCTTCACTACGAACACCGGGGAGCTGTTTTTT,CASSFTTNTGELFF
TRBV28,-,-,TRBJ2-7,TGTGCCAGCAGTTTATCAGGGAGCGGGTTTGACTTC,CASSLSGSGFDF
TRBV18,once,TRBD1,TRBJ1-5,TGTGCCAGCTCACCGGGACAGGGCGATCAGCCCCAGCATTTT,CASSPGQGDQPQHF
TRBV5-1,-,TRBD1,TRBJ2-1,TGCGCCAGCAGTCGCCGGGACAGTTACTACAATGAGCAGTTCTTC,CASSRRDSYYNEQFF
TRBV30,once,-,TRBJ2-3,TGTGCCTGGAGACAGGGAAGCACAGATACGCAGTATTTT,CAWRQGSTDTQYF
TRBV7-2,-,TRBD2,TRBJ2-7,TGTGTCAGCAGCTTAGTCGGGGGGAGCTCCTACGAGCAGTACTTC,CVSSLVGGSSYEQYF
TRBV30,-,TRBD2,TRBJ2-1,TGTGCCTGGAGTGTGAAGCCGACTAGCGGAACCGGGGGTGAGCAGTTCTTC,CAWSVKPTSGTGGEQFF
TRBV29-1,-,-,TRBJ2-2,TGCAGCGTTGGACCACCAGGGGTGGCCGGGGAGCTGTTTTTT,CSVGPPGVAGELFF
TRBV6-1,-,TRBD2,TRBJ2-3,TGTGCCAGCAGTGAAGTTAGCGGGACCCGATCTAGCACAGATACGCAGTATTTT,CASSEVSGTRSSTDTQYF
TRBV7-2,-,TRBD2,TRBJ2-3,TGTGCCAGCAGCTTAAGTGCGGGAGGGAAGGGTACGCAGTATTTT,CASSLSAGGKGTQYF
TRBV27,-,-,TRBJ2-1,TGTGCCAGCAGTCACCCACAGGGTAGGTCCTACAATGAGCAGTTCTTC,CASSHPQGRSYNEQFF
TRBV7-6,-,TRBD1,TRBJ2-7,TGTGCCAGCAGCTTGGGACAGATCTCCTACGAGCAGTACTTC,CASSLGQISYEQYF
TRBV7-8,-,-,TRBJ2-1,TGTGCCAGCAGCTTAGGGGGCGGCTACGATGAGCAGTTCTTC,CASSLGGGYDEQFF
TRBV11-2,-,-,TRBJ1-6,TGTGCCAGCAGCTTAGCAGGAAATAATTCACCCCTCCACTTT,CASSLAGNNSPLHF
TRBV18,-,-,TRBJ1-5,TGTGCCAGCTCCCCGGGACCAGCGGGAGGGGGTCAGCCCCAGCATTTT,CASSPGPAGGGQPQHF
TRBV7-9,-,-,TRBJ2-7,TGTGCCAGCAGCTTGGGTTTGGGGGGCGACTACGAGCAGTACTTC,CASSLGLGGDYEQYF
TRBV10-3,-,TRBD1,TRBJ2-7,TGTGCCATCAGTTTACAGGGGGCCTACGAGCAGTACTTC,CAISLQGAYEQYF
TRBV5-6,-,-,TRBJ2-1,TGTGCCAGCAGCTTGTCGGGGGCTGAGCAGTTCTTC,CASSLSGAEQFF